The clone carrying this T cell receptor (beta chain) occurred once. This CDR3 contains 14 residues. Germline V gene data show CDR1 as KGHSH and CDR2 as LQKENI. With 3 bases removed from V and 6 bases from J, the gap between germline ends came to 13 bases. This sample was included in a study of PD-L1 blockade in urothelial cancer. Study overall: Males with urothelial cancer arising in the bladder constituted about 90% of the roughly 30 patients. Across blood samples, T cells had a median count of 141,255.

Sequenced by immunoSEQ multiplex PCR; TCRdb stores in-frame clones only, minus some. The data hold 50,000 to 55,000 clones, with 86% observed a single time. Described time point: pretreatment peripheral blood. Locally advanced or metastatic urothelial carcinoma affected the patients. The material sequenced was PBMCs, taken around atezolizumab (anti-PD-L1) treatment. This TCR came from a man aged 55 to 70 with urothelial cancer. This sequence joins TRBV18 and TRBJ2-3; D might be TRBD1 (5 bases). This CDR3 reads CASSPLRGGDTQYF. Written as DNA, the CDR3 is TGTGCCAGCTCACCCTTAAGGGGTGGGGATACGCAGTATTTT. Complete variable domain (other parts from reference TRBV18 and TRBJ2-3): NAGVMQNPRHLVRRRGQEARLRCSPMKGHSHVYWYRQLPEEGLKFMVYLQKENIIDESGMPKERFSAEFPKEGPSILRIQQVVRGDSAAYFCASSPLRGGDTQYFGPGTRLTVL.